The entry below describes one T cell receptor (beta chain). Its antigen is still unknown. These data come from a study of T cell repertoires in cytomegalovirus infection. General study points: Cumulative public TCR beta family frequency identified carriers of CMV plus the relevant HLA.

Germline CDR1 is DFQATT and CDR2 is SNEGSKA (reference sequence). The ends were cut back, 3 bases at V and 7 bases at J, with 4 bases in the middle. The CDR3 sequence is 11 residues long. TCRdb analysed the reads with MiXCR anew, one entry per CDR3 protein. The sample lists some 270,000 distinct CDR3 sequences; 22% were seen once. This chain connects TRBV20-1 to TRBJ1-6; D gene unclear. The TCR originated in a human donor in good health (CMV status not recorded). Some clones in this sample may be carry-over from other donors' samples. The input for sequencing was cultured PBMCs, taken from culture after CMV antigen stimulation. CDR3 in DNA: TGCAGTGCTAGGGGCAATTCACCCCTCCACTTT. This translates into CSARGNSPLHF.